This TCR beta chain was recorded in a study of T cells in Graves' hyperthyroidism and ophthalmopathy (dated by TCRdb to the late 2010s). Looking at the study overall: Peripheral blood samples were taken at the time of initial diagnosis, prior to any treatment. TCR Vbeta CDR3 sequencing of 120 to 150 peripheral blood samples (43 ophthalmopathy, under 80 hyperthyroidism and approximately 17 progressor patients) is reported in the paper. The 100 discovery patients were divided at random into training and test sets in a 7:3 ratio. Whether ophthalmopathy could be predicted prospectively was tested in an independent validation cohort made up of approximately 19 hyperthyroidism patients plus 17 patients who later progressed to ophthalmopathy. To identify TCR V-J signatures that set the groups apart, the researchers used a discovery cohort of 90 to 100 patients, made up of fewer than 50 with Graves' ophthalmopathy and 55 to 65 with stable Graves' hyperthyroidism. The study also compared thyroid tissue and blood T-cell repertoires from about six Graves' hyperthyroidism patients. After sampling, hyperthyroidism patients received methimazole starting at 30 mg daily, and ophthalmopathy patients received high-dose intravenous methylprednisolone.

This clonotype is a singleton in its sample. The antigen it recognizes is unknown. This may come from a read error, since a much larger clone is one base off. The study at large found these results: Most expanded thyroid clonotypes (frequency above 0.001) were also found in blood, which suggests that blood repertoires may mirror thyroid immune responses. In cross-validation, a model built on a 13 V-J signature told ophthalmopathy apart from stable hyperthyroidism with approximately 91% sensitivity and about 81% specificity, and in testing the same model reached 80%/75%. No statistical method was used to set the sample size in advance, and investigators knew the group allocation. In validation, the model predicted progression to ophthalmopathy a median of roughly 6.2 months before onset, with roughly 71% sensitivity and 72.22% specificity.

The TCR beta CDR3 regions were amplified from the RNA transcripts. For the first round of RT-PCR on the TCR CDR3, the HTBI primer set was used together with the Qiagen OneStep RT-PCR kit. Libraries were constructed in a second round of multiplex PCR, after which size selection and purification were performed. Libraries were sequenced paired-end with 100 bp reads on an Illumina HiSeq2000. Per the authors' processing: SOAPnuke was used to process the raw data, throwing out any read that contained adapters or uncalled bases, had a mean Phred below 15, or lacked an exact constant-primer or identifier match. High-quality paired reads were merged using COPE v1.2.5, and each unique nucleotide sequence was defined as a clonotype. MiTCR v1.1 was used to align clonotypes to the IMGT TRBV, TRBD and TRBJ reference segments. Only V-J combinations with frequency above 0.0001, covering 99% to 99.2% of repertoires, were analysed. A TCS score was defined as the ratio of F50 (clonal expansion) to E x V (chaos), with BLOSUM62-based TCRdist applied between CDR3 peptides within each V-J. Welch's t-statistics and random forest reduced around 510 V-J features to 10 to 15, which were used in a naive Bayes classifier (R e1071). Clones were called with MiXCR by TCRdb after fastp trimmed the public reads at Q25, and only in-frame beta chains were retained. When rows share a CDR3 protein, they turn into one entry using the most common DNA and genes. The V and J calls reflect TCRdb's pipeline rather than the authors' work. This sample lists roughly 510,000 distinct CDR3 sequences; less than 25% were detected once. The ten largest make up around a quarter of the sample.

A patient counted as having stable Graves' hyperthyroidism if no progression to ophthalmopathy occurred over 18 months of follow-up. Hyperthyroidism patients were newly diagnosed, with disease duration under 2 months, and aged 18 to 65 years. The study excluded patients with uncontrolled infections, other autoimmune diseases, pregnancy or lactation. Diagnoses were based on clinical symptoms, serum thyroxine and TRAb, thyroid ultrasound and orbital computed tomography. PBMCs were separated from roughly 9.6 ml of fresh peripheral blood using Ficoll-Paque density gradient centrifugation. Total RNA was extracted using Trizol reagent, and RNA quality was assessed on an Agilent 2100 Bioanalyzer. Trimmed from V: 6 bases; trimmed from J: 3 bases; junction bases lacking a gene match: 6. The CDR3 runs 16 amino acids, cysteine and phenylalanine included. Only the CDR3 DNA is retained, 48 bases long and in frame from the first base. As encoded in the germline V gene, CDR1 is SGHAT while CDR2 is FQNNGV.

The sequence joins TRBV11-2 to TRBJ2-2; 11 of the junction bases match TRBD2. This clonotype originated in a young man with Graves' hyperthyroidism. What was sequenced was blood. In nucleotides, the sequence is TGTGCCAGCAGTCTCTCTAGCGGGGGGTACACCGGGGAGCTGTTTTTT. This translates into CASSLSSGGYTGELFF.